Listed here is a single TCR beta chain. Its antigen remains unknown. When replicate PCRs were run on sorted subsets, they used about 200 ng DNA, tens of thousands of T cell genomes. Repertoires were generated with immunoSEQ multiplex PCR, while TCRdb's copy carries only in-frame clones and drops some. The sample shows roughly 2.2 million clones, 85% to 95% of them seen only once. The sample is drawn from a study of shared clonotypes between healthy human individuals. Trimming took 2 bases from V and 1 from J, leaving 11 bases between them. CDR1 and CDR2 from the germline V gene are SGHTA and FQGNSA. The CDR3 is 15 amino acids. Overall study findings and caveats: In four donors, around 5% of naive CD4 clonotypes appeared in common. Sorted-subset sequencing, rarefaction showed, was incomplete despite large depth. Generation of non-shared clonotypes was less probable than generation of clonotypes shared by all four donors.

Sequenced: naive CD4+ T cells from PBMCs. Subset here: CD45RA+ positively selected. The genes are TRBV7-2 and TRBJ1-2; D gene uncertain. This receptor was obtained from a man aged 18 to 30 in good health. Some clones in this sample may be carry-over from other donors' samples. This CDR3 reads CASSLTELINYGYTF. Here the CDR3 DNA reads TGTGCCAGCAGCTTAACGGAACTTATTAACTATGGCTACACCTTC.